Sequencing of this T cell receptor (beta chain) was carried out in a study of blood T cell repertoires in COVID-19. Across the whole study: T cells, B-cell-depleted T cells, or PBMCs provided the cDNA or gDNA that served as material.

The assay was immunoSEQ multiplex PCR, and TCRdb's table has in-frame clones only and misses some. The table has over 150,000 clones, more than 70% seen once; the top ten hold 6.2%. The CDR3 covers 14 residues. Trimming removed 5 bases from V and 3 bases from J, with 13 bases in between. Germline V gives CDR1 SEHNR, CDR2 FQNEAQ (reference sequence). Across about two dozen US areas, participants ranged in age from 18 to 89 years. Participants were placed into cohorts based on the clinical history they reported. Each recovered donor of Cohort 3 presented with two negative PCRs, clearance, or symptom resolution.

V is TRBV7-9 and J is TRBJ1-1, with D possibly matching TRBD1 (6 bases). This receptor was identified in a man aged 40-49 years who had recovered from COVID-19. The sample was PBMCs or T cells enriched from blood (not recorded which). CDR3 bases: TGTGCCAGCAGCCCCGGGACATGGGACACTGAAGCTTTCTTT. Protein product: CASSPGTWDTEAFF.